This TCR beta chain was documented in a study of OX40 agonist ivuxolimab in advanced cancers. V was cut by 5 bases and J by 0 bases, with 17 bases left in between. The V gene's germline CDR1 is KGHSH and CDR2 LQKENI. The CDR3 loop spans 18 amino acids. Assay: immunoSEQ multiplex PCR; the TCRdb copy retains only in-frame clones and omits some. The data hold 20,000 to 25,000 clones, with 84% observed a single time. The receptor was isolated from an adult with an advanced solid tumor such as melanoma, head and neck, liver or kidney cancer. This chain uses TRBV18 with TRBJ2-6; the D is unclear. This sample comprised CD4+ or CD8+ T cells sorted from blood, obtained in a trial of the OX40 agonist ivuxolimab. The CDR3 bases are TGTGCCAGCTCAAGGGATATTGCAGTCCTCTCTGGGGCCAACGTCCTGACTTTC. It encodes CASSRDIAVLSGANVLTF.